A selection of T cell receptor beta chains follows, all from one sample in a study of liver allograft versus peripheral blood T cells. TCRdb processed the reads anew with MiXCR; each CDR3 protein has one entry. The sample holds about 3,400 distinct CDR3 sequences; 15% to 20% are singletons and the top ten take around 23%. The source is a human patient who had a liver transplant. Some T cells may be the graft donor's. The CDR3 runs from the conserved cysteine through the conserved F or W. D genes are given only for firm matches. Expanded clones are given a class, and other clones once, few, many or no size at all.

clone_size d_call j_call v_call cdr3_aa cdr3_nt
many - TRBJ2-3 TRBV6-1 CASSEAPGWYWGLLGSSPTDTQYF TGTGCCAGCAGTGAAGCGCCAGGGTGGTATTGGGGTTTGCTGGGAAGCTCACCTACAGATACGCAGTATTTT
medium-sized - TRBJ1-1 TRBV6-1 CASSRTEGNTEAFF TGTGCCAGCAGCCGGACAGAGGGAAACACTGAAGCTTTCTTT
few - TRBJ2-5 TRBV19 CASSTGSGLQETQYF TGTGCCAGTAGTACCGGGTCGGGCCTTCAAGAGACCCAGTACTTC
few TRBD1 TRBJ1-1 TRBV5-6 CASSPKDRLMNTEAFF TGTGCCAGCAGCCCCAAGGACAGGCTCATGAACACTGAAGCTTTCTTT
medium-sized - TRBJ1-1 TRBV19 CASSPTSLGRNTEAFF TGTGCCAGTAGTCCTACTTCCTTAGGCAGGAACACTGAAGCTTTCTTT
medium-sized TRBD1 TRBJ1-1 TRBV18 CASSPTPGQVGTEAFF TGTGCCAGCTCACCTACTCCCGGACAGGTCGGCACTGAAGCTTTCTTT
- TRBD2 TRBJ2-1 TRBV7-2 CASRLGLAGSEQFF TGTGCCAGCAGACTGGGACTAGCGGGATCTGAGCAGTTCTTC
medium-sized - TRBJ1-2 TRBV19 CASSIGDRNYGYTF TGTGCCAGTAGTATAGGTGACAGAAACTATGGCTACACCTTC
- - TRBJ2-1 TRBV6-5 CASRRTGLNEQFF TGTGCCAGCAGACGCACAGGCCTCAATGAGCAGTTCTTC
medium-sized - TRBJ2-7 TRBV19 CASSINDRPLWEQYF TGTGCCAGTAGTATAAATGACAGGCCCCTCTGGGAGCAGTACTTC
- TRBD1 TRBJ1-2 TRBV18 CASSPDRDAENYGYTF TGTGCCAGCTCACCGGACAGGGATGCCGAGAACTATGGCTACACCTTC
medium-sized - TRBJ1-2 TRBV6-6 CASSYGYGYTF TGTGCCAGCAGTTACGGGTATGGCTACACCTTC
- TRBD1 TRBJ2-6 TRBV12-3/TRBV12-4 CASSQYRDRGPSGANVLTF TGTGCCAGCAGTCAGTACCGGGACAGGGGGCCCAGTGGGGCCAACGTCCTGACTTTC
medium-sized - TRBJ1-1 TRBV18 CASSPTGNAEAFF TGTGCCAGCTCACCTACAGGGAACGCTGAAGCTTTCTTT
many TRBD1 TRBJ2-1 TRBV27 CASSTNRGAGNEQFF TGTGCCAGCAGTACCAACAGGGGCGCGGGCAATGAGCAGTTCTTC
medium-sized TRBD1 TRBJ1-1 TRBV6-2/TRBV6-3 CASSRTGQNTEAFF TGTGCCAGCAGTCGGACAGGACAGAACACTGAAGCTTTCTTT
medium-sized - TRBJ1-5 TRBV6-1 CASRGGSNQPQHF TGTGCCAGCAGGGGGGGAAGCAATCAGCCCCAGCATTTT
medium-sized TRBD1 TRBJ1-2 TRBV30 CAWSTGGYGYTF TGTGCCTGGAGTACAGGGGGATATGGCTACACCTTC
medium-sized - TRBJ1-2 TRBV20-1 CSAVGGYGYTF TGCAGTGCCGTGGGAGGCTATGGCTACACCTTC
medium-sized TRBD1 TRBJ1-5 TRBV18 CASSLQGGTNQPQHF TGTGCCAGCTCACTTCAGGGGGGGACAAATCAGCCCCAGCATTTT
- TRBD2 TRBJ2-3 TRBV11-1 CASSLAVGGATDTQYF TGTGCCAGCAGCTTAGCTGTCGGGGGGGCCACAGATACGCAGTATTTT
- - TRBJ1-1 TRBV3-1 CASSQGERGSLGPNTEAFF TGTGCCAGCAGCCAAGGGGAAAGAGGGTCCCTTGGACCGAACACTGAAGCTTTCTTT
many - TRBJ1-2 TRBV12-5 CASGSGAGARGYTF TGTGCTAGTGGCTCAGGTGCGGGGGCGAGGGGCTACACCTTC
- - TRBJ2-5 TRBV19 CASTPQGFGQETQYF TGTGCCAGTACCCCACAGGGTTTCGGACAAGAGACCCAGTACTTC
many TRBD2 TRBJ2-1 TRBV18 CASSPGLAGHYNEQFF TGTGCCAGCTCACCCGGACTAGCGGGGCATTACAATGAGCAGTTCTTC
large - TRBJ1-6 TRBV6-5 CASGGFGNSPLHF TGTGCCTCCGGGGGGTTCGGTAATTCACCCCTCCACTTT
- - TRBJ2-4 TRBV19 CASSRTELAKNIQYF TGTGCCAGTAGTAGGACGGAGCTAGCCAAAAACATTCAGTACTTC
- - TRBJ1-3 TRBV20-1 CSPYSGNTIYF TGCAGCCCATACTCTGGAAACACCATATATTTT
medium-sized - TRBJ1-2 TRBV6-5 CASTEQGYGYTF TGTGCCAGCACCGAACAGGGATATGGCTACACCTTC
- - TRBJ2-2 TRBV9 CASSVLAGKTGELFF TGTGCCAGCAGCGTACTAGCCGGTAAAACCGGGGAGCTGTTTTTT